These 10 T cell receptor beta chains share one sample of origin, sequenced in a study of T-cell reconstitution after alpha-beta-depleted transplantation in children. Library preparation (for TCRbeta) was performed with unique molecular identifiers. TCRdb redid the calling of the PCR reads with MiXCR, one entry per CDR3 protein. The sample shows some 830,000 distinct CDR3 sequences, roughly 15% of them seen only once. Sequencing was performed on PBMCs, mostly from graft donor cells, taken 360 days after TCRalphabeta/CD19-depleted stem cell transplant. All receptors derive from a male patient between 5 and 17 years old who had a stem cell transplant for acute lymphoblastic leukemia, so the T cells may come from the graft donor.

This clonotype was observed a few times. This sequence joins TRBV12-3 or TRBV12-4 and TRBJ2-5, with 7 bases lining up with TRBD1. The CDR3 is 15 residues long. V was pared by 7 bases and J by 2 bases, with 10 bases of the junction left unmatched. The CDR3 DNA is TGTGCCAGCACCCCGGGACAGCGTTTTCAAGAGACCCAGTACTTC. Translating it yields CASTPGQRFQETQYF.

Many counts were recorded for this clonotype. V gene TRBV20-1 combines with J gene TRBJ2-1; 7 bases map to TRBD2. The CDR3 is 13 residues long. V shed 6 bases, J shed 3 bases, and the junction held 5 bases outside the gene matches. Germline values: CDR1 DFQATT, CDR2 SNEGSKA (reference sequence). CDR3: CSAFSGFYNEQFF. The CDR3 DNA reads TGCAGTGCATTTAGCGGGTTCTACAATGAGCAGTTCTTC.

The rearrangement joins TRBV20-1 to TRBJ1-1; no clear D gene. The germline gives CDR1 DFQATT, CDR2 SNEGSKA (reference sequence). Trimming cost V 6 bases and J 4 bases, with 24 bases left between them. The CDR3 totals 16 residues. The CDR3 sequence is CSAPDPGRGERTEAFF. Here the CDR3 DNA reads TGCAGTGCCCCGGACCCCGGTCGAGGAGAACGCACTGAAGCTTTCTTT.

The sample holds many counts of this clonotype. V gene TRBV5-1 combines with J gene TRBJ2-3; no clear D. The CDR3 runs to 14 residues. The ends were cut back, 0 bases at V and 4 bases at J, with 9 bases in the middle. Germline V gives CDR1 SGHRS, CDR2 YFSETQ. CDR3: CASSLESSPDTQYF. The CDR3 DNA reads TGCGCCAGCAGCTTGGAAAGCAGCCCAGATACGCAGTATTTT. The full variable domain, in which reference TRBV5-1 and TRBJ2-3 provide the parts outside the CDR3, is KAGVTQTPRYLIKTRGQQVTLSCSPISGHRSVSWYQQTPGQGLQFLFEYFSETQRNKGNFPGRFSGRQFSNSRSEMNVSTLELGDSALYLCASSLESSPDTQYFGPGTRLTVL.

This clonotype was seen more than once but under ten times. J is TRBJ1-1 and V is TRBV7-9, with a weak D call TRBD1 (5 bases). This CDR3 spans 14 amino acids. Trimming left V 5 bases short and J 4 bases short, with 14 bases between. Per the germline V gene, CDR1 is SEHNR and CDR2 is FQNEAQ (reference sequence). The CDR3 DNA follows: TGTGCCAGCAGCATTTTTGACAGACCCACTGAAGCTTTCTTT. As protein: CASSIFDRPTEAFF.

This clonotype was observed at least ten times. This chain links TRBV6-1 with TRBJ2-2; perhaps D is TRBD1 or TRBD2 (6 bases each). Looked up from germline, CDR1 is MNHNS and CDR2 is SASEGT. Between the trimmed V and J ends, which lost 9 bases and 0 bases, there was a span of 11 bases. The CDR3 has 14 residues. The CDR3 here is CASRGPANTGELFF. CDR3 DNA: TGTGCCAGTCGGGGGCCGGCGAACACCGGGGAGCTGTTTTTT.

The rearrangement links TRBV12-3 or TRBV12-4 to TRBJ2-3, with D possibly matching TRBD2 (7 bases). The CDR3 is 17 residues long. Trimming pared 5 bases from V and 2 bases from J, leaving 20 bases between. The CDR3 sequence: CASSAPGGGGFTDTQYF. As DNA, the CDR3 is TGTGCCAGCAGTGCCCCGGGGGGAGGGGGTTTCACAGATACGCAGTATTTT.

This clonotype showed up many times. The chain combines TRBV27 with TRBJ2-1, with a tentative D call TRBD2 (6 bases). The V end lost 6 bases, the J end lost 1 base, and 13 bases lay between the germline ends. The CDR3 has 15 amino acids. Germline V lookup: CDR1 MNHEY, CDR2 SMNVEV (reference sequence). CDR3 region: CASRSGTLSYNEQFF. The CDR3, as DNA: TGTGCCAGCAGATCAGGGACTCTGTCCTACAATGAGCAGTTCTTC.

The chain is built from TRBV2 and TRBJ2-3; D perhaps matches TRBD2 (5 bases). The CDR3 consists of 16 residues. The germline gives CDR1 SNHLY, CDR2 FYNNEI. V shed 5 bases and J shed 1 base, with 16 bases lying between them. The CDR3 spells CASSLQLVRGTDTQYF. CDR3 bases: TGTGCCAGCAGTCTGCAACTAGTAAGGGGCACAGATACGCAGTATTTT.

The V gene is TRBV27, the J gene TRBJ2-7; TRBD2 aligns across 12 bases. V shed 5 bases, J shed 3 bases, and the junction held 8 bases outside the gene matches. The CDR3 is made up of 16 amino acids. Germline V gene lookup returns CDR1 MNHEY and CDR2 SMNVEV (reference sequence). The CDR3 sequence: CASSLRLAGVIYEQYF. CDR3 coding DNA: TGTGCCAGCAGTCTGCGACTAGCGGGAGTGATCTACGAGCAGTACTTC.